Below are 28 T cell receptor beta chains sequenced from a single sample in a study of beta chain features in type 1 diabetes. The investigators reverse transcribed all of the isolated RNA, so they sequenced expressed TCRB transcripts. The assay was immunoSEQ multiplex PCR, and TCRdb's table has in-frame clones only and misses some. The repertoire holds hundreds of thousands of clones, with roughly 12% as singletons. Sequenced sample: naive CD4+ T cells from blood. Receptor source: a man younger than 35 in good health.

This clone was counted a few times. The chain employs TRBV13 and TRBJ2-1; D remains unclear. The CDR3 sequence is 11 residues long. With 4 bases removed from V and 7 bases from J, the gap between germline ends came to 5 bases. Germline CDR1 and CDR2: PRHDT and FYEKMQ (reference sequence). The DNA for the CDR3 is TGTGCCAGCAGCTCCAGTAATGAGCAGTTCTTC. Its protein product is CASSSSNEQFF.

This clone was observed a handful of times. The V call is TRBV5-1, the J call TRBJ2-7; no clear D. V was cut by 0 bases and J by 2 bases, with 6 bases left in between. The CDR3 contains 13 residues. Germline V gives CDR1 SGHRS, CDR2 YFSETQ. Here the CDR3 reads CASSLVPTYEQYF. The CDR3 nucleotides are TGCGCCAGCAGCTTGGTGCCTACCTACGAGCAGTACTTC.

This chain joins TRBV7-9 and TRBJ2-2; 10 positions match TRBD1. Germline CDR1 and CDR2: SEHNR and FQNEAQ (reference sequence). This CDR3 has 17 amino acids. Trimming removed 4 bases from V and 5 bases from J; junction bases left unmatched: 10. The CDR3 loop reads CASSSPAGTGVTGELFF. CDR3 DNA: TGTGCCAGCAGCTCCCCCGCCGGGACAGGGGTAACCGGGGAGCTGTTTTTT.

CDR3 loop: CASRPHVAGGREQFF. The CDR3 nucleotides read TGTGCCAGTCGCCCCCACGTAGCGGGAGGGCGTGAGCAGTTCTTC. The chain uses TRBV7-8 and TRBJ2-1; TRBD2 agrees at 11 bases. This CDR3 is 15 amino acids long. The V segment lost 9 bases and the J segment 9 bases; nucleotides outside the gene matches: 13. Germline CDR1 and CDR2: SGHVS and FQNEAQ.

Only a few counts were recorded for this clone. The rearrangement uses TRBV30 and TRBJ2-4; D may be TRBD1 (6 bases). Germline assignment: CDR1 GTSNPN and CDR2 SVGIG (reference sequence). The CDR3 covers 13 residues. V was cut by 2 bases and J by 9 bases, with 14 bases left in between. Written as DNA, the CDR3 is TGTGCCTGGAGTCTTACAGGGTTGAGCATTCAGTACTTC. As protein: CAWSLTGLSIQYF.

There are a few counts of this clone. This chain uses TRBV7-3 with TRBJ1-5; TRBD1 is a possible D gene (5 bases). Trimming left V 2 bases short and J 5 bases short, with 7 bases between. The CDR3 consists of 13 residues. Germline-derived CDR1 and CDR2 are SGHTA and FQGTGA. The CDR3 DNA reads TGTGCCAGCAGCTTAGACAGCGATCAGCCCCAGCATTTT. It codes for CASSLDSDQPQHF.

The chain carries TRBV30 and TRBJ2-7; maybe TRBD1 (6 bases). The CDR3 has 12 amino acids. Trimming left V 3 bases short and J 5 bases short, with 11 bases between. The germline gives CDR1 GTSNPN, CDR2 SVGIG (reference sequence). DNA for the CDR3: TGTGCCTGGAGCCGGGACAAAGACGAGCAGTACTTC. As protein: CAWSRDKDEQYF.

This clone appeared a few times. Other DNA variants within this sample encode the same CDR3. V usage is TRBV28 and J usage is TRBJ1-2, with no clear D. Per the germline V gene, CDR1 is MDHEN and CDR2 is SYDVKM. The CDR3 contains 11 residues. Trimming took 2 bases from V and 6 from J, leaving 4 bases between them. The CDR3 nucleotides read TGTGCCAGCAGTTTACAGAATGGCTACACCTTC. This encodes CASSLQNGYTF.

The CDR3 bases are TGCGCCAGCAGCCAAGTTCGGGGAGGAGAGCAGTTCTTC. Translated: CASSQVRGGEQFF. The chain is built from TRBV4-3 and TRBJ2-1, with a tentative D call TRBD2 (6 bases). The CDR3 is made up of 13 amino acids. Between the trimmed V and J ends, which lost 1 base and 10 bases, there was a span of 11 bases. The germline CDR1 and CDR2 sequences are LGHNA and YSLEER.

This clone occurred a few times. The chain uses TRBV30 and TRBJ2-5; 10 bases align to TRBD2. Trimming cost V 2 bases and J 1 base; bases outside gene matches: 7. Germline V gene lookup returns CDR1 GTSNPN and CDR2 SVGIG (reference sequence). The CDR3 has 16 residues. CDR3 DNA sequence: TGTGCCTGGAGTCCAAGCGGGAGGGCAATCCAAGAGACCCAGTACTTC. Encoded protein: CAWSPSGRAIQETQYF.

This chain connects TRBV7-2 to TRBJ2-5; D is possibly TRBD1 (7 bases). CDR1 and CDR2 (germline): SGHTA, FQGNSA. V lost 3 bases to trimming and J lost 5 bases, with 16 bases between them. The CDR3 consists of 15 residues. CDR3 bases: TGTGCCAGCAGCTTGAACAGGGGTCGGGGGGAGACCCAGTACTTC. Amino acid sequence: CASSLNRGRGETQYF.

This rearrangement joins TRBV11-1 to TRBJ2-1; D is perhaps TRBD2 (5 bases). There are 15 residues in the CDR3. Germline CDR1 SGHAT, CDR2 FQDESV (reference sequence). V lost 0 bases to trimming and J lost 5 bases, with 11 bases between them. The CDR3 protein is CASSLAASSDNEQFF. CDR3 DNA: TGTGCCAGCAGCTTAGCGGCTAGCTCTGACAATGAGCAGTTCTTC.

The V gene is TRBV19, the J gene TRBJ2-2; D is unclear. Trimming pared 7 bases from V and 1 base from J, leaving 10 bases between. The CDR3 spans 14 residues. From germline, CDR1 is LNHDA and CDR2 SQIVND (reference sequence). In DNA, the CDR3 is TGTGCCAGTACTAGAGGAGAGAACACCGGGGAGCTGTTTTTT. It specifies CASTRGENTGELFF.

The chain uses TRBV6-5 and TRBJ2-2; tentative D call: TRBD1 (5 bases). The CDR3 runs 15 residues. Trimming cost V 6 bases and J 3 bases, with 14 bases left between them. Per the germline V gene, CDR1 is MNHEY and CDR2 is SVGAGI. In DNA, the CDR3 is TGTGCCAGCAGACATCCCTCAGGGCACACCGGGGAGCTGTTTTTT. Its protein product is CASRHPSGHTGELFF.

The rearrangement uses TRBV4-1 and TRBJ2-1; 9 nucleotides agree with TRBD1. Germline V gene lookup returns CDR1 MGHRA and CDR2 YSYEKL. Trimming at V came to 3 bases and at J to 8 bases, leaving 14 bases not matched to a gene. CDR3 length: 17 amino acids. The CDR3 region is CASSHMTVGTGSHEQFF. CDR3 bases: TGCGCCAGCAGCCATATGACCGTCGGGACAGGGTCCCATGAGCAGTTCTTC.

The CDR3 DNA reads TGTGCCAGCAGTGAACAGGGGGCCGGGGCCAACGTCCTGACTTTC. Translation: CASSEQGAGANVLTF. The chain carries TRBV6-1 and TRBJ2-6, with 8 positions matching TRBD1. The ends lost 2 bases at V and 4 bases at J; junction bases unmatched: 1. CDR1 and CDR2 (germline): MNHNS, SASEGT. The CDR3 extends over 15 amino acids.

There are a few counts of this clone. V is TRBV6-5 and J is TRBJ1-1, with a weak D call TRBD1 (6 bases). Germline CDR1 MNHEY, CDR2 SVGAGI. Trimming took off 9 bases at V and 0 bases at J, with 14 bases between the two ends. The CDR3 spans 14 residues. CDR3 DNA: TGTGCCAGTCGTAATGGGGGCATGAACACTGAAGCTTTCTTT. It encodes CASRNGGMNTEAFF.

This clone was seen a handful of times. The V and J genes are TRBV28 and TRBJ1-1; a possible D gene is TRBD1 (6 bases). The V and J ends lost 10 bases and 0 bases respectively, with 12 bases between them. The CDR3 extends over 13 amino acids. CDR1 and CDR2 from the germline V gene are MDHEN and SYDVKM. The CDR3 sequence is CATANRVNTEAFF. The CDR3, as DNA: TGTGCCACCGCAAACAGGGTGAACACTGAAGCTTTCTTT. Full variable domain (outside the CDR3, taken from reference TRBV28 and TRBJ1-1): DVKVTQSSRYLVKRTGEKVFLECVQDMDHENMFWYRQDPGLGLRLIYFSYDVKMKEKGDIPEGYSVSREKKERFSLILESASTNQTSMYLCATANRVNTEAFFGQGTRLTVV.

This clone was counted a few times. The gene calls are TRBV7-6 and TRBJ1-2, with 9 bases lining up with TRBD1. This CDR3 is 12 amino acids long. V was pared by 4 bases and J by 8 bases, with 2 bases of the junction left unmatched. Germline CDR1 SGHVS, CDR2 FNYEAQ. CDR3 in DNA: TGTGCCAGCAGCTCCGGACAGGGGGGCTACACCTTC. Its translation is CASSSGQGGYTF. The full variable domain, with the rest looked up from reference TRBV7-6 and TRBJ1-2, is GAGVSQSPRYKVTKRGQDVALRCDPISGHVSLYWYRQALGQGPEFLTYFNYEAQQDKSGLPNDRFSAERPEGSISTLTIQRTEQRDSAMYRCASSSGQGGYTFGSGTRLTVV.

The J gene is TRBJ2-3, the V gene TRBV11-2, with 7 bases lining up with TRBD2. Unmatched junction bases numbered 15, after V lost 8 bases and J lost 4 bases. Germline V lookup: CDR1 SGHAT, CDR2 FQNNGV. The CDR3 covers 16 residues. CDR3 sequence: CASRRGTLRDSDTQYF. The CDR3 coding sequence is TGTGCCAGCCGGCGGGGGACCCTGCGCGATTCAGATACGCAGTATTTT.

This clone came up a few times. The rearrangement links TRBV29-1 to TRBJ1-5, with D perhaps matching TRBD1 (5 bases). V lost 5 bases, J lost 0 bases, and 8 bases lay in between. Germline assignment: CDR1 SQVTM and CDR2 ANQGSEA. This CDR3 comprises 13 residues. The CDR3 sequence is CSVRDYSNQPQHF. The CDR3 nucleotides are TGCAGCGTTCGGGACTATAGCAATCAGCCCCAGCATTTT.

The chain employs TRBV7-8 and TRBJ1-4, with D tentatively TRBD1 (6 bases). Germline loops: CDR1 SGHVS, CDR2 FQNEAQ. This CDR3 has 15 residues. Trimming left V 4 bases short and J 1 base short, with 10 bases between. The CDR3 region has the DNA TGTGCCAGCAGCTCCTCGGACAGAACTAATGAAAAACTGTTTTTT. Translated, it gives CASSSSDRTNEKLFF.

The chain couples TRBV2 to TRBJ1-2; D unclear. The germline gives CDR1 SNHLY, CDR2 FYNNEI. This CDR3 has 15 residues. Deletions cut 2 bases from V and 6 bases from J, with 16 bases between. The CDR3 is CASSETRTGSDGYTF. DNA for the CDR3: TGTGCCAGCAGTGAAACTAGGACCGGGAGTGATGGCTACACCTTC.

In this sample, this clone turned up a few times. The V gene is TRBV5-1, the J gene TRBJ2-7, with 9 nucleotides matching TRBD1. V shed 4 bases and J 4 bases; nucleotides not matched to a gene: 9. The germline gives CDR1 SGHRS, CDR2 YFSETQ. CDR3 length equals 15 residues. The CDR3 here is CASSTTGTGPYEQYF. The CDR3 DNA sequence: TGCGCCAGCAGCACTACCGGGACAGGGCCTTACGAGCAGTACTTC.

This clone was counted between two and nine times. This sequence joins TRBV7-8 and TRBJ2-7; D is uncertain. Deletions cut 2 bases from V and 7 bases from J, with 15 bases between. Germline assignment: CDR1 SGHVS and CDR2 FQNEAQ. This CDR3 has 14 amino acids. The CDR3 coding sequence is TGTGCCAGCAGCTTAACCCAAAGCTCTCGGGAGCAGTACTTC. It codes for CASSLTQSSREQYF.

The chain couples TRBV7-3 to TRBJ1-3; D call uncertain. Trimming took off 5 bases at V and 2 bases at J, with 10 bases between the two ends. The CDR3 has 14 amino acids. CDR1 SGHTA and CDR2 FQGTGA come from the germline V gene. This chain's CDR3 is CASSQRGAGNTIYF. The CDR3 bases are TGTGCCAGCAGCCAGCGGGGTGCTGGAAACACCATATATTTT. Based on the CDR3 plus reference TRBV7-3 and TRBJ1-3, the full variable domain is GAGVSQTPSNKVTEKGKYVELRCDPISGHTALYWYRQSLGQGPEFLIYFQGTGAADDSGLPNDRFFAVRPEGSVSTLKIQRTERGDSAVYLCASSQRGAGNTIYFGEGSWLTVV.

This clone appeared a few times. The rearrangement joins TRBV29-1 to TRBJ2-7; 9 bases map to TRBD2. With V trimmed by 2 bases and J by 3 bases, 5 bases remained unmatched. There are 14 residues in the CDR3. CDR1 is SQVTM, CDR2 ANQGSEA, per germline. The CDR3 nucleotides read TGCAGCGTTGAAAGGCTAGCGGGAAACTACGAGCAGTACTTC. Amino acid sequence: CSVERLAGNYEQYF.

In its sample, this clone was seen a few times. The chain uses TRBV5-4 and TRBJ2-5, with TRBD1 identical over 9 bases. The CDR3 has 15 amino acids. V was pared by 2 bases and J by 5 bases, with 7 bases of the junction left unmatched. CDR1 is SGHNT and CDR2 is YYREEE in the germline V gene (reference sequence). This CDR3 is CASSFKDRGDETQYF. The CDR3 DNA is TGTGCCAGCAGCTTTAAGGACAGGGGCGACGAGACCCAGTACTTC.